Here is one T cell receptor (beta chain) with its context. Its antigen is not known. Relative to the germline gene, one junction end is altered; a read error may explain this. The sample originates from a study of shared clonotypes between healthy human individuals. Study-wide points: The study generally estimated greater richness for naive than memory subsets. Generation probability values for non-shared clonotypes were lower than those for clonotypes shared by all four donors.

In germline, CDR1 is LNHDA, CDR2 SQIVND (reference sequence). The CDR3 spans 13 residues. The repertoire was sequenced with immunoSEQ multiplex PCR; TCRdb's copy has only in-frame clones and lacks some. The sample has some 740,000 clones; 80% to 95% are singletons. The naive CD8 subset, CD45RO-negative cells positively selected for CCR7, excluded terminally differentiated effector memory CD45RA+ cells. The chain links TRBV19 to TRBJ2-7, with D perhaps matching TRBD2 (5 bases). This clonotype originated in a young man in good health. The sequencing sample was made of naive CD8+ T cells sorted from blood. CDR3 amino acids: CASSPPCGPRAGF. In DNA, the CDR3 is TGTGCCAGTAGCCCCCCATGTGGGCCGAGGGCTGGCTTC.